What follows are 26 T cell receptor beta chains derived from one specimen sequenced in a study of blood T cell repertoires in COVID-19. The repertoire was sequenced with immunoSEQ multiplex PCR; TCRdb's copy has only in-frame clones and lacks some. The table includes 190,000 or so clones, approximately 86% detected once. Input material: PBMCs or T cells enriched from blood (not recorded which). Receptor source: a man between 18 and 29 years old with acute COVID-19.

In this sample, this clone turned up once. The chain carries TRBV9 and TRBJ2-5, with 7 bases aligning to TRBD1. CDR1 is SGDLS and CDR2 is YYNGEE in the germline V gene. The CDR3 loop spans 15 amino acids. The J segment lost 5 bases and the V segment lost 1 base, leaving 8 bases of the junction unmatched. Here the CDR3 reads CASSVLGGVGETQYF. Here the CDR3 DNA reads TGTGCCAGCAGCGTACTAGGGGGCGTTGGGGAGACCCAGTACTTC.

The chain employs TRBV7-6 and TRBJ2-3; D possibly corresponds to TRBD2 (6 bases). The V and J ends lost 1 base and 0 bases respectively, with 11 bases between them. This CDR3 is built from 16 residues. Germline CDR1 reads SGHVS; CDR2 reads FNYEAQ. The CDR3 sequence: CASSLGTAGSTDTQYF. The CDR3 nucleotides read TGTGCCAGCAGCTTAGGAACGGCGGGAAGCACAGATACGCAGTATTTT.

The chain links TRBV24-1 to TRBJ2-2; weak D call: TRBD1 (6 bases). CDR1 and CDR2 from the germline V gene are KGHDR and SFDVKD. V gave up 5 bases and J gave up 7 bases, with 22 bases separating them. This CDR3 has 17 amino acids. The CDR3 reads CATSGLSTGSLGGELFF. In DNA form, the CDR3 reads TGTGCCACCAGTGGACTTTCTACAGGGTCACTAGGCGGGGAGCTGTTTTTT.

The chain couples TRBV2 to TRBJ1-2; 10 nucleotides match TRBD1. Germline assignment: CDR1 SNHLY and CDR2 FYNNEI. The CDR3 is 16 amino acids. The V and J ends lost 6 bases and 0 bases, in that order; junction bases with no gene match: 7. DNA of the CDR3: TGTGCCAGCAGCCTGGGACAGGGGAGCCCTAACTATGGCTACACCTTC. Protein sequence: CASSLGQGSPNYGYTF.

V gene TRBV9 combines with J gene TRBJ2-2; D remains unclear. CDR1 SGDLS and CDR2 YYNGEE come from the germline V gene. The V gene lost 5 bases and the J gene lost 3 bases, with 8 bases spanning the gap. The CDR3 loop spans 13 amino acids. CDR3 loop: CASSLSHTGELFF. Here the CDR3 DNA reads TGTGCCAGCAGTTTGAGCCACACCGGGGAGCTGTTTTTT.

The chain is built from TRBV12-3 or TRBV12-4 and TRBJ1-2; D unclear. Deletions cut 5 bases from V and 5 bases from J, with 9 bases between. The CDR3 spans 12 residues. The CDR3 loop is CASSPREYGYTF. The CDR3 nucleotides are TGTGCCAGCAGTCCCCGGGAATATGGCTACACCTTC.

V gene TRBV19 combines with J gene TRBJ2-7; 8 bases line up with TRBD1. The J segment lost 3 bases and the V segment lost 5 bases, leaving 6 bases of the junction unmatched. Germline CDR1 LNHDA, CDR2 SQIVND (reference sequence). The CDR3 runs to 14 residues. CDR3 DNA sequence: TGTGCCAGTAGTCCCGGGACAGGCAACTACGAGCAGTACTTC. Translated, it gives CASSPGTGNYEQYF. Supplemented by reference TRBV19 and TRBJ2-7, the full variable domain reads DGGITQSPKYLFRKEGQNVTLSCEQNLNHDAMYWYRQDPGQGLRLIYYSQIVNDFQKGDIAEGYSVSREKKESFPLTVTSAQKNPTAFYLCASSPGTGNYEQYFGPGTRLTVT.

This chain joins TRBV27 and TRBJ2-3; 8 bases agree with TRBD2. CDR1 and CDR2 (germline): MNHEY, SMNVEV (reference sequence). There are 16 residues in the CDR3. J gave up 2 bases and V 3 bases, and 7 bases lay outside the gene matches. The CDR3 reads CASSFLSRGDTDTQYF. Written as DNA, the CDR3 is TGTGCCAGCAGTTTTTTATCGCGGGGGGACACAGATACGCAGTATTTT.

The genes are TRBV27 and TRBJ2-7; 9 bases are a match to TRBD1. The ends lost 6 bases at V and 3 bases at J; junction bases unmatched: 9. Germline CDR1 and CDR2: MNHEY and SMNVEV (reference sequence). The CDR3 totals 15 residues. DNA of the CDR3: TGTGCCAGCAGCCGTCCCGGGACAGGGTTCTACGAGCAGTACTTC. The encoded protein is CASSRPGTGFYEQYF.

This CDR3 reads CVGQEEGYTF. The CDR3 DNA is TGTGTGGGACAGGAAGAAGGCTACACCTTC. This chain joins TRBV30 and TRBJ1-2, with TRBD1 identical over 8 bases. CDR3 length: 10 amino acids. Germline V gives CDR1 GTSNPN, CDR2 SVGIG (reference sequence).

The V call is TRBV19, the J call TRBJ2-5; D remains ambiguous. Per germline, CDR1 LNHDA and CDR2 SQIVND (reference sequence). The length of the CDR3 is 13 residues. V was clipped by 4 bases and J by 0 bases, with 6 bases between them. The CDR3 is CASSTPYQETQYF. The DNA for the CDR3 is TGTGCCAGTAGTACCCCGTACCAAGAGACCCAGTACTTC.

The chain links TRBV6-1 to TRBJ1-4; unclear D gene. V gave up 2 bases and J gave up 4 bases, with 5 bases separating them. The CDR3 length is 13 residues. Looked up from germline, CDR1 is MNHNS and CDR2 is SASEGT. The CDR3 sequence is CASSEPGNEKLFF. In DNA form, the CDR3 reads TGTGCCAGCAGTGAACCGGGTAATGAAAAACTGTTTTTT.

This clone was found once. This chain connects TRBV28 to TRBJ2-7; a possible D gene is TRBD1 (6 bases). Per the germline V gene, CDR1 is MDHEN and CDR2 is SYDVKM. This CDR3 has 14 residues. V shed 6 bases and J shed 5 bases, with 17 bases lying between them. The CDR3 DNA sequence: TGTGCCAGCAGCCTTTCCGGGACATTAAACGAGCAGTACTTC. It codes for CASSLSGTLNEQYF.

This chain connects TRBV7-3 to TRBJ2-1; no firm D call. CDR1 and CDR2 from the germline V gene are SGHTA and FQGTGA. This CDR3 comprises 15 residues. The V end lost 4 bases, the J end lost 0 bases, and 10 bases lay between the germline ends. CDR3 protein: CASSSIRSSYNEQFF. CDR3 bases: TGTGCCAGCAGCTCCATACGGAGCTCCTACAATGAGCAGTTCTTC.

This clone has more than one count but fewer than ten. Different DNA sequences within this sample yield the same CDR3. The genes are TRBV7-8 and TRBJ2-7; 9 bases match TRBD2. Per the germline V gene, CDR1 is SGHVS and CDR2 is FQNEAQ. The ends lost 2 bases at V and 2 bases at J; junction bases unmatched: 4. The CDR3 contains 15 residues. The CDR3 region is CASSLLAGGPYEQYF. In DNA form, the CDR3 reads TGTGCCAGCAGCTTACTCGCGGGAGGGCCCTACGAGCAGTACTTC.

The genes are TRBV30 and TRBJ1-5, with 10 nucleotides matching TRBD1. Germline values: CDR1 GTSNPN, CDR2 SVGIG (reference sequence). The CDR3 is 14 residues long. Trimming at V came to 3 bases and at J to 4 bases, leaving 3 bases not matched to a gene. In DNA form, the CDR3 reads TGTGCCTGGAGCCCGGGACAGGGGAATCAGCCCCAGCATTTT. It codes for CAWSPGQGNQPQHF.

The chain is built from TRBV7-9 and TRBJ1-2; D is ambiguous. Germline-derived CDR1 and CDR2 are SEHNR and FQNEAQ (reference sequence). The V end was cut by 2 bases, the J end by 6 bases, with 16 bases between. This CDR3 has 15 amino acids. Written as DNA, the CDR3 is TGTGCCAGCAGCTTAAGTGTACCGGTAGGAGATGGCTACACCTTC. Its protein is CASSLSVPVGDGYTF.

This clone was recorded only once. The chain carries TRBV12-5 and TRBJ2-3; TRBD2 agrees at 12 bases. Per the germline V gene, CDR1 is LGHNT and CDR2 is FRNRAP. J was trimmed by 0 bases and V by 5 bases; bases with no gene match: 9. The CDR3 sequence is 18 residues long. CDR3 residues: CASGPGTSGPHSTDTQYF. CDR3 in DNA: TGTGCTAGTGGTCCCGGGACTAGCGGGCCCCATAGCACAGATACGCAGTATTTT.

This clone was found once. The chain combines TRBV28 with TRBJ2-7; 11 nucleotides match TRBD1. V trimming: 6 bases; J trimming: 4 bases; junction bases outside the gene matches: 2. Germline loops: CDR1 MDHEN, CDR2 SYDVKM. The CDR3 loop spans 13 amino acids. The CDR3 DNA is TGTGCCAGCAGGGGACAGGGGGAGTACGAGCAGTACTTC. It codes for CASRGQGEYEQYF.

The chain has TRBV5-8 and TRBJ1-6; TRBD1 matches at 9 bases. V lost 3 bases to trimming and J lost 9 bases; unmatched junction nucleotides: 13. CDR1 is SGHTS, CDR2 YDEGEE, per germline. The CDR3 runs to 17 residues. The CDR3 region has the DNA TGTGCCAGCAGCTCACGAGCTCAGACAGGGGGAGGTTCACCCCTCCACTTT. This codes for CASSSRAQTGGGSPLHF.

The chain recombines TRBV6-2 or TRBV6-3 with TRBJ1-1; TRBD1 matches 8 bases. Germline-derived CDR1 and CDR2 are MNHEY and SVGEGT. The CDR3 totals 15 residues. Losses at the gene ends were 5 bases for V and 3 bases for J; bases not matched to a gene: 8. CDR3 region: CASSRQGQVDTEAFF. In nucleotides, the CDR3 is TGTGCCAGCAGTCGTCAGGGACAGGTCGACACTGAAGCTTTCTTT.

The genes are TRBV5-4 and TRBJ2-7, with TRBD1 as a possible D gene (6 bases). This CDR3 region has 14 residues. Germline loops: CDR1 SGHNT, CDR2 YYREEE (reference sequence). V was pared by 2 bases and J by 5 bases, with 14 bases between. In nucleotides, the CDR3 is TGTGCCAGCAGCTTACAGGGAGTCGTCAACGAGCAGTACTTC. It specifies CASSLQGVVNEQYF.

This clone was seen just once. This chain joins TRBV28 and TRBJ1-5, with 8 bases identical to TRBD1. CDR1 is MDHEN, CDR2 SYDVKM, per germline. Trimming at V came to 6 bases and at J to 7 bases, leaving 8 bases not matched to a gene. The CDR3 is made up of 14 amino acids. This chain's CDR3 is CASSPDRVWQPQHF. CDR3 DNA: TGTGCCAGCAGCCCGGACAGGGTTTGGCAGCCCCAGCATTTT.

The CDR3 sequence is CASSSGGGYTF. The CDR3 DNA reads TGTGCCAGCAGCTCAGGGGGCGGCTACACCTTC. The chain couples TRBV3-1 (or the pseudogene TRBV3-2) to TRBJ1-2; 8 bases are shared with TRBD1. J lost 8 bases, V lost 5 bases, and 1 base had no gene match. The V gene's germline CDR1 is LGHDT and CDR2 YNNKEL (reference sequence). The CDR3 sequence is 11 residues long.

Turning to this clone: One end of the junction does not line up with germline, which may come from a read error. This chain links TRBV5-6 with TRBJ1-1; no clear D. This CDR3 has 17 residues. CDR1 and CDR2 (germline): SGHDT, YYEEEE. In DNA, the CDR3 is TGTGCCAGCAGCTTGGACCCCTACCCGGACTCCCTTATTCGGCGGACCTTT. Encoded protein: CASSLDPYPDSLIRRTF.

Only a few counts were recorded for this clone. This rearrangement joins TRBV4-1 to TRBJ2-2; perhaps TRBD2 as D (5 bases). With 6 bases removed from V and 1 base from J, the gap between germline ends came to 15 bases. CDR3 length: 16 amino acids. Germline V CDR1 and CDR2: MGHRA, YSYEKL. CDR3 DNA sequence: TGCGCCAGCAGATCTGCCCCCGGGGTGAACACCGGGGAGCTGTTTTTT. Protein product: CASRSAPGVNTGELFF.